The rows below give T cell receptor beta chains drawn from one sample of a study of tumor and adjacent non-tumor tissue in lung cancer. TCRdb independently ran MiXCR on the multiplex PCR reads; one entry per CDR3 protein. The sample has 130,000 or so distinct CDR3 sequences; approximately 66% are singletons. The sequenced sample consisted of lung tumor tissue. The origin of the receptors is a man aged 25 to 45 with non-small cell lung cancer. Both conserved end residues are part of each CDR3. Fields, in order: J gene, clone size, CDR3 length, V gene, D gene, CDR3 protein, CDR3 DNA. The D gene is left open where the match is weak. The size entry is marked missing in some rows and otherwise reads once, few, many or a size class.

TRBJ1-1 | . | 13 | TRBV14 | . | CASIQGTVTEAFF | TGTGCCAGCATCCAGGGGACGGTCACTGAAGCTTTCTTT
TRBJ2-2 | . | 16 | TRBV7-9 | TRBD2 | CASSPRRGGSTGEPFF | TGTGCCAGCAGCCCTAGGCGGGGCGGGAGCACCGGGGAGCCGTTTTTC
TRBJ1-4 | . | 14 | TRBV29-1 | TRBD1 | CSVTQDRVEEKLFF | TGCAGTGTCACCCAGGACAGGGTAGAAGAAAAACTGTTTTTT
TRBJ1-2 | . | 13 | TRBV5-4 | . | CASSSRISSGYTF | TGTGCCAGCAGTTCCCGGATAAGTTCTGGCTACACCTTC
TRBJ1-1 | many | 13 | TRBV20-1 | . | CSARGVRDTEAFF | TGCAGTGCTAGAGGGGTGAGGGACACTGAAGCTTTCTTT
TRBJ2-2 | medium-sized | 14 | TRBV29-1 | TRBD1 | CSVFRDRNTGELFF | TGCAGCGTGTTCCGGGACAGGAACACCGGGGAGCTGTTTTTT
TRBJ1-5 | many | 16 | TRBV6-5 | TRBD1 | CASSYSDGTGIQPQHF | TGTGCCAGCAGTTACTCGGATGGGACAGGGATTCAGCCCCAGCATTTT
TRBJ2-1 | . | 14 | TRBV12-3/TRBV12-4 | . | CTSSLELPPYEQFF | TGTACCAGCAGTTTGGAGCTGCCCCCCTACGAGCAGTTCTTC
TRBJ2-1 | . | 17 | TRBV24-1 | TRBD1 | CATSATRGTGGFDEQFF | TGTGCCACCAGTGCCACCCGTGGGACAGGGGGCTTTGATGAGCAGTTCTTC
TRBJ2-1 | . | 18 | TRBV11-3 | TRBD2 | CASSLGLAGLGSYNGQFF | TGTGCCAGCAGCCTGGGACTAGCAGGGCTAGGCTCCTACAATGGGCAGTTCTTC
TRBJ2-3 | few | 16 | TRBV5-6 | TRBD2 | CASSSIAGESTDTQYF | TGTGCCAGCAGCTCAATAGCGGGAGAGAGCACAGATACGCAGTATTTT
TRBJ2-2 | . | 14 | TRBV7-9 | TRBD2 | CASSSGTSGIELFF | TGTGCCAGCAGTTCCGGGACTAGCGGGATAGAGCTGTTTTTT
TRBJ1-1 | . | 14 | TRBV11-1 | . | CAISWTAVSTEAFF | TGTGCCATCAGCTGGACAGCTGTGAGTACTGAAGCTTTCTTT
TRBJ2-2 | many | 13 | TRBV6-1 | TRBD2 | CATGAGDTGELFF | TGTGCCACCGGAGCGGGGGACACCGGGGAGCTGTTTTTT
TRBJ2-7 | . | 16 | TRBV4-1 | TRBD1 | CASSQDSNRGNYERYF | TGCGCCAGCAGCCAAGATTCTAACAGGGGGAACTACGAGCGGTACTTT
TRBJ2-5 | . | 15 | TRBV12-3/TRBV12-4 | . | CASIHTRVGIETQHF | TGTGCCAGCATCCACACCCGGGTGGGGATAGAGACCCAGCACTTC
TRBJ2-6 | few | 15 | TRBV11-3 | . | CASRYSRSGANVLTF | TGTGCCAGCAGGTACAGCCGCTCTGGGGCCAACGTCCTGACTTTC
TRBJ2-7 | . | 13 | TRBV11-3 | . | CASCPFSPLEQYF | TGTGCTAGCTGCCCATTCTCGCCCCTCGAGCAGTACTTC
TRBJ2-1 | . | 15 | TRBV11-2 | . | CTSSRDIASFNEQFF | TGTACCAGCAGCAGGGATATAGCCTCCTTCAATGAGCAGTTCTTC
TRBJ1-1 | many | 15 | TRBV6-6 | . | CASDIFGGSITEAFF | TGTGCCAGCGACATTTTTGGGGGCTCGATCACTGAAGCTTTCTTT
TRBJ2-3 | . | 14 | TRBV20-1 | TRBD2 | CSAVDGLVLDTQYF | TGCAGTGCCGTGGACGGACTAGTTCTAGATACGCAGTATTTT
TRBJ2-3 | . | 15 | TRBV11-2 | . | CASSLWTVRTDTQYF | TGTGCCAGCAGCTTGTGGACAGTGCGCACAGATACGCAGTATTTT
TRBJ2-5 | many | 14 | TRBV29-1 | TRBD2 | CSVPSGSSQETQYF | TGCAGCGTTCCTAGCGGGAGCTCCCAAGAGACCCAGTACTTC
TRBJ2-5 | . | 14 | TRBV24-1 | . | CVTSGQGGQETQYF | TGTGTCACTAGTGGACAGGGAGGGCAAGAGACCCAGTACTTC
TRBJ2-1 | . | 15 | TRBV12-3/TRBV12-4 | . | CASSPPGSGNDVQFF | TGTGCCAGCAGTCCCCCAGGGAGCGGAAACGATGTGCAGTTCTTC
TRBJ1-6 | . | 16 | TRBV7-8 | . | CASRPRTSLSQSPLHF | TGTGCCAGCAGGCCGCGGACAAGTTTATCACAGTCACCCCTCCACTTT
TRBJ1-3 | . | 13 | TRBV29-1 | . | CSMWTDFGNTMYF | TGCAGCATGTGGACTGACTTTGGAAACACCATGTATTTT
TRBJ1-2 | . | 13 | TRBV6-5 | . | CANRSVENYGYTF | TGTGCCAACCGTTCCGTGGAGAACTATGGCTACACCTTC
TRBJ1-1 | many | 12 | TRBV29-1 | TRBD1 | CSVDRVGTEAFF | TGCAGCGTGGACAGGGTCGGGACTGAAGCTTTCTTT
TRBJ1-4 | . | 17 | TRBV11-3 | TRBD1 | CASSTWTGSPLNEKLFF | TGTGCCAGCAGCACATGGACAGGGAGCCCGCTTAATGAAAAACTGTTTTTT
TRBJ2-1 | few | 16 | TRBV6-5 | TRBD2 | CASSSSGGISYNEQFF | TGTGCCAGCAGTTCTAGCGGGGGGATCTCCTACAATGAGCAGTTCTTC
TRBJ2-3 | many | 17 | TRBV6-2/TRBV6-3 | . | CASSYPPLAGKGDTQYF | TGTGCCAGCAGTTACCCCCCTCTGGCGGGGAAAGGTGATACGCAGTATTTT
TRBJ1-1 | . | 14 | TRBV7-9 | . | CASTVEASDTEAFF | TGTGCCAGCACCGTGGAGGCCTCGGACACTGAAGCTTTCTTT
TRBJ1-2 | . | 13 | TRBV13 | . | CASTMAGGYGYTF | TGTGCCAGCACGATGGCCGGGGGCTATGGCTACACCTTC
TRBJ1-6 | . | 15 | TRBV12-3/TRBV12-4 | . | CASSVRGAENSPLHF | TGTGCCAGCAGTGTAAGGGGAGCGGAGAATTCACCTCTCCACTTT
TRBJ1-1 | few | 16 | TRBV11-2 | . | CASSLDVSRQNTEAFF | TGTGCCAGCAGCTTAGATGTAAGCAGACAGAACACTGAAGCTTTCTTT
TRBJ2-2 | . | 18 | TRBV20-1 | TRBD2 | CRARQARGGALYTGELFF | TGCAGAGCCCGACAGGCTCGCGGGGGGGCCTTATACACCGGGGAGTTGTTTTTT
TRBJ2-2 | . | 15 | TRBV12-3/TRBV12-4 | TRBD2 | CASSLLAGGTGELLF | TGTGCCAGCAGTCTCCTAGCGGGTGGGACCGGGGAGCTGCTTTTT
TRBJ1-5 | many | 16 | TRBV4-2 | . | CASSQDRRMRNQPQHF | TGTGCCAGCAGCCAAGACAGACGGATGCGCAATCAGCCCCAGCATTTT
TRBJ1-1 | many | 15 | TRBV6-5 | . | CASSYPYRGGVEAFF | TGTGCCAGCAGTTACCCCTATAGGGGTGGAGTCGAAGCTTTCTTT
TRBJ2-5 | few | 15 | TRBV24-1 | . | CATSDHTGRQETQYF | TGTGCCACCAGTGATCACACGGGACGTCAAGAGACCCAGTACTTC
TRBJ2-3 | many | 14 | TRBV6-2/TRBV6-3 | . | CASTLTERGDTQYF | TGTGCCAGCACCTTGACAGAAAGAGGAGATACGCAGTATTTT
TRBJ2-4 | . | 13 | TRBV11-2 | . | CTSSSGQKNIQYF | TGTACCAGCAGCTCAGGACAGAAAAACATTCAGTACTTC
TRBJ2-7 | . | 16 | TRBV11-2 | TRBD2 | CASSLVNLAGVYKQYF | TGTGCCAGCAGCTTAGTGAACCTAGCGGGAGTCTACAAGCAGTACTTT
TRBJ2-7 | . | 15 | TRBV11-3 | TRBD1 | CTSSFEGQGAYEQYF | TGCACCAGCAGCTTCGAAGGACAGGGCGCTTACGAGCAGTACTTC
TRBJ1-1 | many | 13 | TRBV6-5 | . | CASSLKFDGGAFF | TGTGCCAGCAGCTTAAAATTCGACGGAGGGGCTTTCTTT
TRBJ2-1 | . | 15 | TRBV6-2/TRBV6-3 | TRBD2 | CASRKTSGGANEQFF | TGTGCCAGCAGGAAGACTAGCGGGGGGGCCAATGAGCAGTTCTTC
TRBJ1-1 | few | 13 | TRBV12-3/TRBV12-4 | TRBD1 | CASSFGQAGEAFF | TGTGCCAGCAGTTTCGGACAGGCTGGTGAAGCTTTCTTT
TRBJ2-2 | few | 19 | TRBV24-1 | TRBD2 | CATSDFATSGGWDIGELFF | TGTGCCACCAGTGATTTTGCGACTAGCGGGGGATGGGATATCGGGGAGCTGTTTTTT
TRBJ1-5 | . | 13 | TRBV6-1 | TRBD1 | CASSGRQGQPQHF | TGTGCCAGCAGTGGCCGACAGGGGCAGCCCCAGCATTTT
TRBJ1-2 | many | 15 | TRBV6-1 | . | CASSEVLRTADGYTF | TGTGCCAGCAGTGAGGTTTTAAGGACAGCGGATGGCTACACCTTC
TRBJ2-2 | few | 14 | TRBV7-9 | . | CASSLVTEAGELFF | TGTGCCAGCAGCTTAGTGACAGAGGCCGGGGAGCTGTTTTTT
TRBJ2-5 | many | 13 | TRBV11-3 | . | CASSTRDRGTQYF | TGTGCCAGCAGCACCCGGGACCGGGGCACCCAGTACTTC
TRBJ2-5 | few | 15 | TRBV18 | TRBD2 | CASSPGPSGRETQYF | TGTGCCAGCTCACCAGGCCCTAGCGGTCGGGAGACCCAGTACTTC
TRBJ1-1 | . | 15 | TRBV11-2 | . | CASRLWATLNTEAFF | TGTGCCAGCAGGTTATGGGCCACCCTGAACACTGAAGCTTTCTTT